The clone carrying this T cell receptor (beta chain) was recorded a few times. The CDR3 length is 18 residues. Per the germline V gene, CDR1 is MNHEY and CDR2 is SVGAGI. V lost 0 bases and J 0 bases, leaving 17 bases between the germline ends. TCRdb fed the RT-PCR reads into MiXCR, producing one record per CDR3 protein. The repertoire holds about 700,000 distinct CDR3 sequences, with approximately 15% as singletons. Sequencing was performed on memory CD4+ T cells from blood. The rearrangement joins TRBV6-5 to TRBJ1-2, with D perhaps matching TRBD1 (5 bases). The receptor comes from a female donor in good health, serving as a healthy control. CDR3 DNA: TGTGCCAGCAGTTACTCGACTCCGGGGGGTATGGCTAACTATGGCTACACCTTC. It yields the protein CASSYSTPGGMANYGYTF.